The clone carrying this TCR beta chain was recorded many times. CDR3 length: 16 residues. The germline V and J ends were trimmed by 5 bases and 0 bases, with 15 bases remaining between them. Germline V gives CDR1 MNHEY, CDR2 SMNVEV (reference sequence). The data are from a study of T-cell reconstitution after alpha-beta-depleted transplantation in children. Unique molecular identifiers were incorporated during preparation of the TCRbeta library. MiXCR was run by TCRdb on the PCR reads, yielding one entry per CDR3 protein. Of about 420,000 distinct CDR3 sequences in the sample, 9.5% to 13% were seen once.

The sample consisted of PBMCs from the stem cell graft donor, taken from the stem cell graft. The sequence derives from a human donor who donated a stem cell graft to a child with acute myeloid leukemia. The chain uses TRBV27 and TRBJ2-3; D may be TRBD2 (6 bases). CDR3 sequence reads: CASSALGRGSTDTQYF. CDR3 sequence (DNA): TGTGCCAGCAGTGCCCTTGGGCGGGGAAGCACAGATACGCAGTATTTT.